This T cell receptor (beta chain) was recovered during a study of T cell changes during pregnancy in multiple sclerosis. In germline, CDR1 is SGDLS, CDR2 YYNGEE. The V end was cut by 0 bases, the J end by 7 bases, with 10 bases between. This CDR3 is built from 13 residues. Some clones are missing from TCRdb's copy, which holds only in-frame ones; the method was immunoSEQ multiplex PCR. The top ten clones hold approximately 1.5% of a sample with roughly 88,000 clones, more than 90% of them seen once. The source of this sequence is a female donor with multiple sclerosis, enrolled in a pregnancy study. The J gene is TRBJ1-2, the V gene TRBV9; D unclear. Sequenced here: peripheral blood, sampled in the first trimester of pregnancy. CDR3 sequence (DNA): TGTGCCAGCAGCGTAGTCAGCGCGAGTGGCTACACCTTC. Protein sequence: CASSVVSASGYTF.